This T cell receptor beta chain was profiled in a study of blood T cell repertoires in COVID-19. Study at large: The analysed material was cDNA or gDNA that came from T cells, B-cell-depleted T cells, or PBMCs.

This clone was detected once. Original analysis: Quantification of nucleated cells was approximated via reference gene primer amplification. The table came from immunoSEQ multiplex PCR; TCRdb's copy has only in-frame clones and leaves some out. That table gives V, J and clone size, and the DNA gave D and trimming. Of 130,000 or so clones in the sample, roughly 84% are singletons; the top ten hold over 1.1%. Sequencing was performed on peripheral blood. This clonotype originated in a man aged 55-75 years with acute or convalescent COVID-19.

This chain's CDR3 is CASSSSSYEQYF. CDR3 in DNA: TGTGCCAGCAGCTCCTCCTCCTACGAGCAGTACTTC. V usage is TRBV11-2 and J usage is TRBJ2-7, with D hard to call. V lost 4 bases, J lost 0 bases, and 4 bases lay in between. CDR1 is SGHAT and CDR2 is FQNNGV in the germline V gene. The CDR3 covers 12 residues.